This T cell receptor (beta chain) was sequenced for a study of blood T cell repertoires in COVID-19. Study background: PBMCs, B-cell-depleted T cells, or T cells were the source of the cDNA or gDNA that made up the material.

How the authors handled the data: Cell counts per sample came from amplifying reference gene primers. TCRdb keeps only in-frame clones here, not all; method: immunoSEQ multiplex PCR. The DNA was the basis for D and trimming; V, J and clone size are from that table. The data show 210,000 or so clones, less than 85% seen once. V was clipped by 1 base and J by 2 bases; unmatched bases: 6. This CDR3 contains 16 residues. From germline, CDR1 is LGHDT and CDR2 YNNKEL (reference sequence). Participants' own reports of clinical history determined their cohort assignment. The J gene is TRBJ2-7, the V gene TRBV3-1 (or the pseudogene TRBV3-2); 9 bases align to TRBD2. The origin of this receptor is a man between 60 and 70 years old who had recovered from COVID-19. Sample: PBMCs or T cells enriched from blood (not recorded which). The CDR3 DNA follows: TGTGCCAGCAGCCAAGGTCTGGCGGGGGGGCCCTACGAGCAGTACTTC. Encoded protein: CASSQGLAGGPYEQYF.